The 4 T cell receptor beta chains reported below all come from one sample, sequenced in a study of CD8+ T cells in alopecia areata. RNA extraction and reverse transcription yielded cDNA as sequencing template. Generated by immunoSEQ multiplex PCR, the TCRdb table keeps only in-frame clones and is missing some. The data show approximately 91,000 clones, with 40% to 45% seen just once and 0.79% held by the top ten. The sample taken for sequencing was CD4+ T cells sorted from blood. The receptors were sampled from a human donor with alopecia areata.

The V call is TRBV7-2, the J call TRBJ1-2; D possibly corresponds to TRBD1 (6 bases). V lost 5 bases to trimming and J lost 8 bases, with 12 bases between them. CDR3 length: 12 residues. Germline V gives CDR1 SGHTA, CDR2 FQGNSA. CDR3 DNA sequence: TGTGCCAGCAGCGCCTACAGGGACGGCTACACCTTC. As protein: CASSAYRDGYTF. Full variable domain (outside the CDR3, taken from reference TRBV7-2 and TRBJ1-2): GAGVSQSPSNKVTEKGKDVELRCDPISGHTALYWYRQSLGQGLEFLIYFQGNSAPDKSGLPSDRFSAERTGGSVSTLTIQRTQQEDSAVYLCASSAYRDGYTFGSGTRLTVV.

This clone has more than one count but fewer than ten. This rearrangement joins TRBV20-1 to TRBJ2-7; D remains ambiguous. Germline loops: CDR1 DFQATT, CDR2 SNEGSKA (reference sequence). CDR3 size: 11 residues. V was trimmed by 3 bases and J by 6 bases, leaving 9 bases between them. CDR3 in amino acids: CSARPVFEQYF. The CDR3 region has the DNA TGCAGTGCTAGGCCCGTATTCGAGCAGTACTTC.

This clone has just a few counts. CDR3 nucleotide sequence: TGTGCCAGCAGTCTTGGGACAGGGGGCGTGAATTCACCCCTCCACTTT. The encoded protein is CASSLGTGGVNSPLHF. The genes are TRBV28 and TRBJ1-6, with 12 positions matching TRBD1. With V trimmed by 5 bases and J by 7 bases, 6 bases remained unmatched. This CDR3 has 16 amino acids. Germline values: CDR1 MDHEN, CDR2 SYDVKM.

The chain uses TRBV15 and TRBJ2-2; 12 bases are a match to TRBD2. The CDR3 runs to 18 residues. V was pared by 0 bases and J by 5 bases, with 7 bases of the junction left unmatched. Germline-derived CDR1 and CDR2 are LNHNV and YYDKDF (reference sequence). In nucleotides, the CDR3 is TGTGCCACCAGCAGAGAATGGACTAGCGGGGTTGTTACCGGGGAGCTGTTTTTT. Its protein is CATSREWTSGVVTGELFF.